This is a list of T cell receptor beta chains from one sample in a study of cytomegalovirus exposure and HLA in healthy donors. Produced via immunoSEQ multiplex PCR; TCRdb's table is partial and in-frame only. Of around 62,000 clones listed, more than 60% are singletons. The specimen was PBMCs. Receptor source: a male donor in good health and CMV-seropositive. CDR3s include the opening cysteine and the closing phenylalanine or tryptophan.

TRBV7-2	CASSAAGGADTQYF
TRBV6-5	CASSLPGTGGTDTQYF
TRBV5-1	CASSSGQGTDTQYF
TRBV6-1	CASSEPGGYGYTF
TRBV7-2	CASSKDRGSVGYTF
TRBV6-1	CASRRPGQGNEKLFF
TRBV18	CASSQYPAPSSNKIYEQYF
TRBV30	CAWTPGTGIGNTIYF
TRBV29-1	CSVGPGDNYGYTF
TRBV7-8	CASSLALNTGELFF
TRBV4-1	CASSQDSSPSPREQYF
TRBV18	CASSPGAGDEQYF
TRBV5-4	CASSRAGGRSYNEQFF
TRBV2	CASSSQILAGVPYEQYF
TRBV6-1	CASSPSRAQYF
TRBV10-3	CAISESVEKLFF
TRBV7-3	CASSSRRSSYNEQFF
TRBV27	CASSWGGSPNEKLFF
TRBV7-9	CASSFDDQAIQYF
TRBV9	CASSVGDRTYGYTF
TRBV9	CASSVIGANYGYTF
TRBV6-5	CASRRWTGYYEQYF
TRBV11-2	CASSFQTGTYNSPLHF
TRBV19	CASNGERRGLMGGYTF
TRBV9	CASSVGEEGIEKLFF
TRBV28	CASSPGFRDGYTF
TRBV28	CASSLEETQYF
TRBV11-2	CASSLGEPSGSYEQYF
TRBV29-1	CSVASGSQGYTF
TRBV9	CASSVTSTGTGGYTF
TRBV19	CASSPNRGHQPQHF
TRBV6-6	CASNLQGAHYGYTF
TRBV6-5	CASSYAQGVRYEQYF
TRBV11-2	CASSLRGSGANVLTF
TRBV15	CATSGDGTRYNEQFF
TRBV30	CAWSRQANTEAFF
TRBV10-2	CASSEGRRSGELFF
TRBV5-1	CASGKGLSKETQYF
TRBV10-2	CASSSQGNTEAFF
TRBV28	CASRGATGEGGELFF
TRBV4-2	CASSREVVAGSRTDTQYF
TRBV7-6	CASSSGQGLETQYF
TRBV30	CAWSVRGRTLHF
TRBV5-4	CASSLKSTGNTEAFF
TRBV5-1	CASSTGHATNEKLFF
TRBV14	CASSHFTGGYEQFF
TRBV10-3	CAISATGGPYEQYF
TRBV28	CASSLRRGGRAYEQYF